This TCR beta chain was identified during a study of cytomegalovirus exposure and HLA in healthy donors. Primers: 60 Vbeta forward and 13 Jbeta reverse. The authors' processing: An analysis performed later counted 75 million to 80 million unique TCR beta chains (roughly 11 million of them shared). The repertoire was sequenced with immunoSEQ multiplex PCR; TCRdb's copy has only in-frame clones and lacks some. The V and J calls and the clone size are those of that table, but D and trimming were determined from the DNA. This sample has 150,000 or so clones, with over 60% found just once. A note on this clone: Its antigen is still unknown.

With 5 bases clipped from V and 7 bases from J, the junction kept 15 bases outside the gene matches. The CDR3 covers 17 residues. Germline CDR1 reads SGHTA; CDR2 reads FQGTGA. Overall study results and limits: Accurate HLA-A and HLA-B prediction from TCR beta sequences was reported for most subjects. By a later analysis, the bulk of CMV-associated TCR beta chains appeared HLA-restricted. In all likelihood, a cluster of highly shared sequence variants was a sequencing artifact.

This sequence originates from a girl aged 5 to 17 in good health and CMV-seronegative. This rearrangement joins TRBV7-3 to TRBJ2-2, with 8 nucleotides matching TRBD2. Sequences were obtained from PBMCs. CDR3 nucleotide sequence: TGTGCCAGCAGCCCCGGGAGGGTGGGGGGGCTCGTCGGGGAGCTGTTTTTT. Protein product: CASSPGRVGGLVGELFF.